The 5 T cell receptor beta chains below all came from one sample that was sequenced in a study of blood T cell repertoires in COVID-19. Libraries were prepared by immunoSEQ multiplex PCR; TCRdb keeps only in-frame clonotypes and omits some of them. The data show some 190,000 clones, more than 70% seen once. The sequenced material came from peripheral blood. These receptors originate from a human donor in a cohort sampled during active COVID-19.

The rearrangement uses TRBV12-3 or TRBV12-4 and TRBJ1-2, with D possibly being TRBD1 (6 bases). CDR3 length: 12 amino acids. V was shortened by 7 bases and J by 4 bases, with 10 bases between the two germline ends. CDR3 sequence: CASTRDIYGYTF. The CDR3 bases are TGTGCCAGCACCAGGGACATCTATGGCTACACCTTC.

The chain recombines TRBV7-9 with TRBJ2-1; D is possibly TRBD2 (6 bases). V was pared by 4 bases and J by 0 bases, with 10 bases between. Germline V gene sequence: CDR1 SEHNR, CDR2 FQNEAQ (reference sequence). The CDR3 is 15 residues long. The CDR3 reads CASSSETSSYNEQFF. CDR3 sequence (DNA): TGTGCCAGCAGCTCAGAGACTAGCTCCTACAATGAGCAGTTCTTC.

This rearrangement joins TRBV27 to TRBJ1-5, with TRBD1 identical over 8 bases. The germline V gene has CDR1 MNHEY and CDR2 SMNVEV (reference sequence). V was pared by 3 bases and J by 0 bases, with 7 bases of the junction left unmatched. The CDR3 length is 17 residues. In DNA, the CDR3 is TGTGCCAGCAGTTTCAACAGGGGGACGAGTAGCAATCAGCCCCAGCATTTT. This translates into CASSFNRGTSSNQPQHF.

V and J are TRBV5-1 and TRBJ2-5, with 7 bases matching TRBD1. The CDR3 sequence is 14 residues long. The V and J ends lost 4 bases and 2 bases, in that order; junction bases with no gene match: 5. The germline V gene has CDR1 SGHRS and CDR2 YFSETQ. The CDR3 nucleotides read TGCGCCAGCAGCCCCATGGGACAGCAAGAGACCCAGTACTTC. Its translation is CASSPMGQQETQYF. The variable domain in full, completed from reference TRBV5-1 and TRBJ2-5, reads KAGVTQTPRYLIKTRGQQVTLSCSPISGHRSVSWYQQTPGQGLQFLFEYFSETQRNKGNFPGRFSGRQFSNSRSEMNVSTLELGDSALYLCASSPMGQQETQYFGPGTRLLVL.

CDR3 in amino acids: CASSGRWGQGVGNTEAFF. As DNA, the CDR3 is TGTGCCAGCAGCGGTCGCTGGGGACAGGGGGTGGGGAACACTGAAGCTTTCTTT. The chain carries TRBV21-1 and TRBJ1-1; TRBD1 was called by the table and not checked on the DNA. TRBV21-1 is annotated as a pseudogene. The CDR3 sequence is 18 residues long.